This T cell receptor (beta chain) was documented in a study of regulatory and conventional T cells in RAG deficiency. The study, taken as a whole, reports: Control T-cell subsets had markedly higher Shannon entropy and lower Simpson indices than RAG-deficient patients. Shorter CDR3s in all patient subsets; >80% Treg-Tconv overlap in Omenn.

To note about this clone: Its antigen is not identified.

Blood CD4+ CD25-high CD127-low regulatory T cells supplied the genomic DNA template. This CDR3 region has 16 residues. With V trimmed by 5 bases and J by 5 bases, 8 bases remained unmatched. Per germline, CDR1 SGHNT and CDR2 YENEEA. Data came from immunoSEQ multiplex PCR; TCRdb stores just in-frame clones and leaves some out. Among thousands of clones listed, approximately 95% were seen once. This sample also belongs to another study, concerning regulatory T cells. That source notes: The primer mix had 52 TRBV and 13 TRBJ primers. Regulatory T cells showed the strongest V-J pair restriction and V/J gene skewing among patient repertoires.

The chain couples TRBV11-3 to TRBJ2-5; 13 bases agree with TRBD2. This receptor was identified in a human donor in good health. The sample was CD127- CD25+ CD4+ Tregs sorted from blood. The CDR3 reads CASSPGTSGIRETQYF. CDR3 sequence (DNA): TGTGCCAGCAGCCCCGGGACTAGCGGGATTCGGGAGACCCAGTACTTC.